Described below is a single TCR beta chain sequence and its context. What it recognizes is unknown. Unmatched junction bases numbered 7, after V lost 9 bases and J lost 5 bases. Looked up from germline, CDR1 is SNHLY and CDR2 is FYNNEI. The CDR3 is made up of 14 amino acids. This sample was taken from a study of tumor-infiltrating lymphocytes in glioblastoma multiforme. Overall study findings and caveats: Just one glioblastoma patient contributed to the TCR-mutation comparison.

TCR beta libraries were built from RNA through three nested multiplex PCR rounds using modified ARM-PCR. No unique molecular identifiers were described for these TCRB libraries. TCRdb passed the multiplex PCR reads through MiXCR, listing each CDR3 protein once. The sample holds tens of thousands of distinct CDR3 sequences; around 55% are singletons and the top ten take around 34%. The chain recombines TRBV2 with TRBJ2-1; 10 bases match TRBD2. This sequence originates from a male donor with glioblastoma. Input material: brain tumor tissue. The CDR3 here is CASSSGSRNNEQFF. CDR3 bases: TGTGCCAGTTCTAGCGGGAGTCGAAACAATGAGCAGTTCTTC.